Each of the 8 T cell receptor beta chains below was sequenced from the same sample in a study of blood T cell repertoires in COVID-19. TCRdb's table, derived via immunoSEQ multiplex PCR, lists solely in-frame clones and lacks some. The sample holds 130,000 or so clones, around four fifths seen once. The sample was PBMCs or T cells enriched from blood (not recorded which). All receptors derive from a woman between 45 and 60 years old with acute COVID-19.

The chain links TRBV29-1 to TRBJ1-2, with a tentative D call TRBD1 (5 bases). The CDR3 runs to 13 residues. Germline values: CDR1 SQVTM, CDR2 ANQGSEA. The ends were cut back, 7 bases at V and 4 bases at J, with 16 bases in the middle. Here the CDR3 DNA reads TGCAGCGCACAACAGGCGACGCGCTATGGCTACACCTTC. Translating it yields CSAQQATRYGYTF.

The DNA for the CDR3 is TGTGCCAGCAGCCCACAGATGGGCGGGAGTGGGTTTGGGACCCAGTACTTC. Amino acids: CASSPQMGGSGFGTQYF. The gene calls are TRBV7-3 and TRBJ2-5, with TRBD2 matching 7 bases. CDR1 is SGHTA, CDR2 FQGTGA, per germline. After removal of 5 bases from V and 7 bases from J, the junction contained 19 bases not matched to a gene. The length of the CDR3 is 17 residues.

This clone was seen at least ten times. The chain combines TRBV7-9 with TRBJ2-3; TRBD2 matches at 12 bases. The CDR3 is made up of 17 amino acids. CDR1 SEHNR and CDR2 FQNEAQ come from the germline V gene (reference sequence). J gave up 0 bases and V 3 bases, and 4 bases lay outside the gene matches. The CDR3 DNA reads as TGTGCCAGCAGCTTCGACCTAGCGGGAGGGAGCACAGATACGCAGTATTTT. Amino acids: CASSFDLAGGSTDTQYF.

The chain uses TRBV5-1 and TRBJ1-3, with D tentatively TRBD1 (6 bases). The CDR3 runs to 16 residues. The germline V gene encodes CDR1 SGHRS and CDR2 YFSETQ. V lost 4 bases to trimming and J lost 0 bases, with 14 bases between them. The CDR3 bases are TGCGCCAGCAGCAAACTACAGGGAGTCTCTGGAAACACCATATATTTT. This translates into CASSKLQGVSGNTIYF.

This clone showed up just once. The CDR3: CASKEKRDSQKQFF. CDR3 bases: TGTGCCAGTAAGGAAAAGCGGGATTCGCAAAAGCAGTTCTTC. The chain is built from TRBV19 and TRBJ2-1; 7 bases fit TRBD2. The CDR3 has 14 amino acids. Trimming at V came to 7 bases and at J to 11 bases, leaving 14 bases not matched to a gene. CDR1 is LNHDA and CDR2 is SQIVND in the germline V gene (reference sequence).

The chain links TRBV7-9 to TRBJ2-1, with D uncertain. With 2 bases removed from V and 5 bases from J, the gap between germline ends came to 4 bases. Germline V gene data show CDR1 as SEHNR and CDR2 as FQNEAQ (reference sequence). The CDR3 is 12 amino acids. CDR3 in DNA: TGTGCCAGCAGCTTAACAAACAATGAGCAGTTCTTC. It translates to CASSLTNNEQFF.

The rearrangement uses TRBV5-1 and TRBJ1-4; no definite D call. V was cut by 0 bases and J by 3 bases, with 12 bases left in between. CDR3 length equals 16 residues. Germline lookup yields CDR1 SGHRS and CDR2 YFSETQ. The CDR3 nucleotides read TGCGCCAGCAGCTTGGCCGAGTACGGGTCTAATGAAAAACTGTTTTTT. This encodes CASSLAEYGSNEKLFF.

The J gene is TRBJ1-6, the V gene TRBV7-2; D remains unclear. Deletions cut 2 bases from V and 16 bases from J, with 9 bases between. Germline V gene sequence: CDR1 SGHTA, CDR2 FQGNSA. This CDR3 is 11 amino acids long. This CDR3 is CASSLNARLHF. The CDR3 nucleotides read TGTGCCAGCAGCTTAAATGCGCGACTCCACTTT.